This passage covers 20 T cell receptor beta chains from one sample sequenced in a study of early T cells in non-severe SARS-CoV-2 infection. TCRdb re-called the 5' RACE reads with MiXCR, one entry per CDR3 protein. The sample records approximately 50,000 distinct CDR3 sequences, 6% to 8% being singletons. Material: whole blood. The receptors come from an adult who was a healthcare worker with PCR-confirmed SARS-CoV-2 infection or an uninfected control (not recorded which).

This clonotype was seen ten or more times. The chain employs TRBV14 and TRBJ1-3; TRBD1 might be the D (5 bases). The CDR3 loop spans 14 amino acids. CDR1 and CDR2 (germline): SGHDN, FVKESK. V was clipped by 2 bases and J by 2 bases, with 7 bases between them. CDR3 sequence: CASSQMGAGNTIYF. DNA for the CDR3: TGTGCCAGCAGCCAAATGGGGGCTGGAAACACCATATATTTT.

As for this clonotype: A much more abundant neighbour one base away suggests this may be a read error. Here the CDR3 reads CASSRLTSPLHF. The CDR3 coding sequence is TGTGCCAGCAGCCGGCTCACTTCACCCCTCCACTTT. This rearrangement joins TRBV6-2 or TRBV6-3 to TRBJ1-6; D unclear. CDR3 size: 12 residues. Germline CDR1 is MNHEY and CDR2 is SVGEGT. Trimming shortened V by 6 bases and J by 9 bases, and 9 bases separated the two germline ends.

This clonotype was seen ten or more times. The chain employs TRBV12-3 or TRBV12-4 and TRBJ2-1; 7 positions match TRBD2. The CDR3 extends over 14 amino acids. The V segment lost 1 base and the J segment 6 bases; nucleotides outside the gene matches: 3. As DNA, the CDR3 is TGTGCCAGCAGTTTAGGGGGAGGGTTCAATGAGCAGTTCTTC. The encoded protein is CASSLGGGFNEQFF.

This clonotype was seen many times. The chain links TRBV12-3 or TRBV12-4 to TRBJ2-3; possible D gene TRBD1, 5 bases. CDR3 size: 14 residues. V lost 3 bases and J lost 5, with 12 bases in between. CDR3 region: CASSFKGLEDTQYF. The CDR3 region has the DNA TGTGCCAGCAGTTTTAAGGGGCTCGAAGATACGCAGTATTTT.

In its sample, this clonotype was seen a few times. The chain's CDR3 is CASSLIWGQNYEQYF. For the CDR3, the DNA is TGCGCCAGCAGCTTGATCTGGGGGCAAAACTACGAGCAGTACTTC. The chain couples TRBV5-1 to TRBJ2-7; tentatively, D is TRBD1 (6 bases). CDR1 is SGHRS, CDR2 YFSETQ, per germline. The length of the CDR3 is 15 residues. Trimming took 1 base from V and 3 from J, leaving 14 bases between them. Full variable domain (remainder filled in from reference TRBV5-1 and TRBJ2-7): KAGVTQTPRYLIKTRGQQVTLSCSPISGHRSVSWYQQTPGQGLQFLFEYFSETQRNKGNFPGRFSGRQFSNSRSEMNVSTLELGDSALYLCASSLIWGQNYEQYFGPGTRLTVT.

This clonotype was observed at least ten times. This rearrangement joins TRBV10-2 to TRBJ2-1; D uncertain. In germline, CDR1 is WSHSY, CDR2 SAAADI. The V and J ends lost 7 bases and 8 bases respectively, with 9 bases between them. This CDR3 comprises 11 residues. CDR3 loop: CASNMGDEQFF. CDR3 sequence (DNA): TGCGCCAGCAACATGGGCGATGAGCAGTTCTTC.

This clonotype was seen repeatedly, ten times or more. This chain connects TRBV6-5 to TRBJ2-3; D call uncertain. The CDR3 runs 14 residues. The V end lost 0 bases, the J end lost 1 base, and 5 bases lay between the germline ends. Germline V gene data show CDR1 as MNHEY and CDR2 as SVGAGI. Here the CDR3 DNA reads TGTGCCAGCAGTTACTCGATGGGCACAGATACGCAGTATTTT. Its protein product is CASSYSMGTDTQYF.

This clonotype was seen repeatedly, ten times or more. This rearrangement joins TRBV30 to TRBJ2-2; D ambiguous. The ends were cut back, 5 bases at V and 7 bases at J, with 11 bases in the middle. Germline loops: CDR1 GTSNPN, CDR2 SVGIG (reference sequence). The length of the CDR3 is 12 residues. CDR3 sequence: CAWADRGGELFF. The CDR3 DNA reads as TGTGCCTGGGCTGACCGTGGCGGGGAGCTGTTTTTT.

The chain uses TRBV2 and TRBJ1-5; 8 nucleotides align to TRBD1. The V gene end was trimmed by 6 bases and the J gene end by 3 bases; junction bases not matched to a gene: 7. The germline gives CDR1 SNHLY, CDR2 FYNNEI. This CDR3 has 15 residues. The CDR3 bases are TGTGCCAGCAGCTCGGACAGGGAATTCAATCAGCCCCAGCATTTT. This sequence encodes CASSSDREFNQPQHF.

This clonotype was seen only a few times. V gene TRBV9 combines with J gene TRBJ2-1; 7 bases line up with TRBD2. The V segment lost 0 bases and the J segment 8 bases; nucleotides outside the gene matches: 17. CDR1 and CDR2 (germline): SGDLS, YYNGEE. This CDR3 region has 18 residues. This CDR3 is CASSVDYDRGDLRHEQFF. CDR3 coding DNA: TGTGCCAGCAGCGTAGACTACGACCGGGGGGACCTACGGCATGAGCAGTTCTTC. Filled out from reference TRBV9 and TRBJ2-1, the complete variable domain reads DSGVTQTPKHLITATGQRVTLRCSPRSGDLSVYWYQQSLDQGLQFLIQYYNGEERAKGNILERFSAQQFPDLHSELNLSSLELGDSALYFCASSVDYDRGDLRHEQFFGPGTRLTVL.

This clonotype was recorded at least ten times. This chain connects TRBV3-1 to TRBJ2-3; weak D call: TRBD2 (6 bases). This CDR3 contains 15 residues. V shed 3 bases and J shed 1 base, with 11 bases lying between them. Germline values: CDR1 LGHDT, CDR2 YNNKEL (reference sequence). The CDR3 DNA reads TGTGCCAGCAGCCAGCGGGGTTTAGGCACAGATACGCAGTATTTT. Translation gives CASSQRGLGTDTQYF.

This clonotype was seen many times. The CDR3 region is CASSYSVTGIHYGYTF. As DNA, the CDR3 is TGTGCCAGCAGTTACTCGGTTACAGGGATACACTATGGCTACACCTTC. The gene calls are TRBV6-7 and TRBJ1-2, with D tentatively TRBD1 (6 bases). TRBV6-7 falls under the ORF class, with uncertain function. Trimming shortened V by 0 bases and J by 3 bases, and 14 bases separated the two germline ends. The CDR3 sequence is 16 residues long.

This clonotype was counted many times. Here the CDR3 DNA reads TGTGCCATCAGTGAAGCAGGGATAAATGAGCAGTTCTTC. This sequence encodes CAISEAGINEQFF. V usage is TRBV10-3 and J usage is TRBJ2-1; maybe TRBD1 (5 bases). The V gene's germline CDR1 is ENHRY and CDR2 SYGVKD. The length of the CDR3 is 13 residues. Deletions cut 3 bases from V and 7 bases from J, with 10 bases between.

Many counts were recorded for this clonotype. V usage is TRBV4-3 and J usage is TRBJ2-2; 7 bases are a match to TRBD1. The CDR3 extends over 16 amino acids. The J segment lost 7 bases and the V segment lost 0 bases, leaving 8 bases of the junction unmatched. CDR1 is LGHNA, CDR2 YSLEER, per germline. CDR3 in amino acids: CASSQDGTGVVGELFF. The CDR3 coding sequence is TGCGCCAGCAGCCAAGATGGCACAGGGGTCGTCGGGGAGCTGTTTTTT.

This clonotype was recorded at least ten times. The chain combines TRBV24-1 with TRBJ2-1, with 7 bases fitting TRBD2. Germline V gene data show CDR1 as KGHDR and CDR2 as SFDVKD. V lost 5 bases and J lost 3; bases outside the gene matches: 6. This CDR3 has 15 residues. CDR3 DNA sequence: TGTGCCACCAGTGGAGCGGGACTGAACTACAATGAGCAGTTCTTC. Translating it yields CATSGAGLNYNEQFF.

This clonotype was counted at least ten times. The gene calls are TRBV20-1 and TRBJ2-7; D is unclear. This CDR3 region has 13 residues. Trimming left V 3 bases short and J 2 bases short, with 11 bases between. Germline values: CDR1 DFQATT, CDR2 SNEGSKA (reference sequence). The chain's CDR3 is CSASKDWAYEQYF. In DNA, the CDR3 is TGCAGTGCTAGTAAGGATTGGGCCTACGAGCAGTACTTC.

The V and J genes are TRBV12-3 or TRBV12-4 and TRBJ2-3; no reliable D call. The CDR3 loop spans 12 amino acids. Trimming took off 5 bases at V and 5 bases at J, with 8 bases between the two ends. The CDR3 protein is CASSQIGDTQYF. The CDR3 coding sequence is TGTGCCAGCAGTCAAATCGGAGATACGCAGTATTTT.

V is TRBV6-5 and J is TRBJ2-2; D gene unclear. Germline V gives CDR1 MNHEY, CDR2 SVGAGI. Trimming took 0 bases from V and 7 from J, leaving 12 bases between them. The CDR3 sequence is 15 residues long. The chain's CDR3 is CASSYSTVTSGELFF. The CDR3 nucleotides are TGTGCCAGCAGTTACTCGACGGTAACAAGCGGGGAGCTGTTTTTT.

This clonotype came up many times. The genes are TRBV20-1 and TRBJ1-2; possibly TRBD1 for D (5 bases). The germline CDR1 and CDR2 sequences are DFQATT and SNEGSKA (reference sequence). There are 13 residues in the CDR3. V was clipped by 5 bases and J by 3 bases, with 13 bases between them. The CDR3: CSAGAQGYYGYTF. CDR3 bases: TGCAGTGCTGGAGCGCAGGGATACTATGGCTACACCTTC.

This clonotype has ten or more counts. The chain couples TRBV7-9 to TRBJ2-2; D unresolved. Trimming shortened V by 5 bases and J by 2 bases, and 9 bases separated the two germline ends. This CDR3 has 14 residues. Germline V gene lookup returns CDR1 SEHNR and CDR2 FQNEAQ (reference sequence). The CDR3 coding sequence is TGTGCCAGCAGCCCTCATCCAAACACCGGGGAGCTGTTTTTT. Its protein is CASSPHPNTGELFF.